This T cell receptor (beta chain) derives from a study of beta chain features in type 1 diabetes. V gave up 0 bases and J gave up 3 bases; unmatched junction bases: 3. From germline, CDR1 is SGHRS and CDR2 YFSETQ. The CDR3 totals 16 residues. Points from the study as a whole: Among patients, naive, central memory and Treg TCRB repertoires appeared more similar than among healthy donors.

Points on this clone: Its antigen is still unknown.

The investigators reverse transcribed all of the isolated RNA, so they sequenced expressed TCRB transcripts. The repertoire was sequenced with immunoSEQ multiplex PCR; TCRdb's copy has only in-frame clones and lacks some. The table includes about 620,000 clones, 15% detected once. The receptor comes from a man aged 18 to 29 in good health. The rearrangement links TRBV5-1 to TRBJ2-3; 11 bases are a match to TRBD2. Sequencing was done on a sample of naive CD4+ T cells from blood. The CDR3 bases are TGCGCCAGCAGCTTGGTTGCTAGCGGGAGGACAGATACGCAGTATTTT. This gives the protein CASSLVASGRTDTQYF.